The 6 T cell receptor beta chains below were found in one sample sequenced in a study of CD8+ T cells in alopecia areata. After isolation, RNA underwent reverse transcription to generate cDNA as the sequencing template. Generated by immunoSEQ multiplex PCR, the TCRdb table keeps only in-frame clones and is missing some. Among over 100,000 clones listed, 49% were seen once. The sequencing used CD8+ T cells sorted from blood, collected at week 0. The receptors were gathered from a human donor with alopecia areata.

The rearrangement links TRBV27 to TRBJ2-7; D gene unclear. The germline gives CDR1 MNHEY, CDR2 SMNVEV (reference sequence). This CDR3 contains 16 residues. V was cut by 0 bases and J by 4 bases, with 16 bases left in between. The CDR3 here is CASSLSGETPLYEQYF. The CDR3 DNA sequence: TGTGCCAGCAGTTTATCGGGCGAAACCCCGCTATACGAGCAGTACTTC.

This clone was counted between two and nine times. The V call is TRBV10-3, the J call TRBJ1-1; D remains ambiguous. Germline-derived CDR1 and CDR2 are ENHRY and SYGVKD. Trimming pared 5 bases from V and 1 base from J, leaving 20 bases between. The CDR3 is 17 residues long. This CDR3 is CAISQDPQRETNTEAFF. The CDR3 DNA sequence: TGTGCCATCAGTCAGGACCCACAGAGGGAGACGAACACTGAAGCTTTCTTT.

This sequence joins TRBV20-1 and TRBJ1-2; D gene ambiguous. There are 11 residues in the CDR3. Germline-derived CDR1 and CDR2 are DFQATT and SNEGSKA (reference sequence). V was trimmed by 0 bases and J by 8 bases, leaving 7 bases between them. CDR3 in amino acids: CSARDQMGYTF. CDR3 DNA: TGCAGTGCTAGAGATCAAATGGGCTACACCTTC.

The chain has TRBV25-1 and TRBJ1-2; possibly TRBD1 for D (5 bases). From germline, CDR1 is MGHDK and CDR2 SYGVNS. Between the trimmed V and J ends, which lost 8 bases and 2 bases, there was a span of 9 bases. The CDR3 sequence is 12 residues long. Here the CDR3 reads CASEGRNYGYTF. CDR3 bases: TGTGCCAGCGAGGGACGGAACTATGGCTACACCTTC.

This chain uses TRBV9 with TRBJ2-7; D is perhaps TRBD1 or TRBD2 (5 bases each). This CDR3 spans 13 amino acids. Trimming removed 3 bases at V and 2 bases at J, with 9 bases between. Germline V gives CDR1 SGDLS, CDR2 YYNGEE. The CDR3 reads CASSAGTTYEQYF. DNA for the CDR3: TGTGCCAGCAGCGCCGGGACCACCTACGAGCAGTACTTC.

The chain couples TRBV27 to TRBJ1-4; 10 bases are a match to TRBD1. V lost 3 bases to trimming and J lost 7 bases; unmatched junction nucleotides: 5. The CDR3 length is 15 residues. CDR1 and CDR2 (germline): MNHEY, SMNVEV (reference sequence). CDR3 sequence (DNA): TGTGCCAGCAGTTTCTCCGACAGGGGGCGTGAAAAACTGTTTTTT. It codes for CASSFSDRGREKLFF. The full variable domain, rest sourced from reference TRBV27 and TRBJ1-4, is EAQVTQNPRYLITVTGKKLTVTCSQNMNHEYMSWYRQDPGLGLRQIYYSMNVEVTDKGDVPEGYKVSRKEKRNFPLILESPSPNQTSLYFCASSFSDRGREKLFFGSGTQLSVL.